The 30 T cell receptor beta chains in this list originate from one sample, sequenced in a study of T cell responses to AZD1222 COVID-19 vaccine. Profiled with immunoSEQ multiplex PCR; TCRdb holds only in-frame clones, not every one. The sample has nearly 95,000 clones; about 90% are singletons. The sample in question was peripheral blood, obtained on day 0 of AZD1222 vaccination. The source of these receptors is an adult in good health.

This clone was counted a few times. The chain is built from TRBV13 and TRBJ1-1; D gene unclear. V lost 4 bases, J lost 0 bases, and 9 bases lay in between. The CDR3 totals 14 residues. Germline lookup yields CDR1 PRHDT and CDR2 FYEKMQ (reference sequence). CDR3 sequence reads: CASSSRALNTEAFF. CDR3 DNA: TGTGCCAGCAGCTCGAGAGCTCTGAACACTGAAGCTTTCTTT.

V is TRBV5-1 and J is TRBJ2-1, with TRBD1 identical over 9 bases. Germline V gene sequence: CDR1 SGHRS, CDR2 YFSETQ. The CDR3 is 16 amino acids. V shed 4 bases and J 3 bases; nucleotides not matched to a gene: 8. The DNA of the CDR3 is TGCGCCAGCAGCCTTACTCCGGGACAGGGCTACAATGAGCAGTTCTTC. Its protein is CASSLTPGQGYNEQFF.

The rearrangement uses TRBV5-3 and TRBJ1-1; D unresolved. TRBV5-3 is an ORF; its function is uncertain. This CDR3 contains 13 residues. The V gene lost 0 bases and the J gene lost 6 bases, with 9 bases spanning the gap. The CDR3 is CARSLGLWAEAFF. CDR3 DNA: TGTGCCAGAAGCTTGGGTTTGTGGGCTGAAGCTTTCTTT.

The chain couples TRBV19 to TRBJ1-3, with D possibly matching TRBD1 (6 bases). The length of the CDR3 is 14 residues. Germline V gene sequence: CDR1 LNHDA, CDR2 SQIVND (reference sequence). V dropped 10 bases and J dropped 0 bases, with 13 bases sitting between them. The CDR3 DNA reads TGTGCCAACTGGGGAGGGGGCTCTGGAAACACCATATATTTT. Amino acids: CANWGGGSGNTIYF.

The chain employs TRBV12-1 and TRBJ2-7; TRBD1, the table's D call, lacks a check against the DNA. TRBV12-1 constitutes a pseudogene. CDR3 length: 14 amino acids. CDR3 coding DNA: TGTGCCAGCAGCTCTTCAGAAAACTCCTACGAGCAGTACTTC. It translates to CASSSSENSYEQYF.

The rearrangement uses TRBV27 and TRBJ2-7; TRBD2 might be the D (5 bases). Germline CDR1 is MNHEY and CDR2 is SMNVEV (reference sequence). V shed 5 bases and J shed 4 bases, with 18 bases lying between them. The CDR3 runs 15 residues. CDR3: CASSPLGSTGYEQYF. In DNA, the CDR3 is TGTGCCAGCAGTCCGCTGGGGTCGACGGGGTACGAGCAGTACTTC.

This chain links TRBV6-5 with TRBJ1-1, with TRBD1 as a possible D gene (5 bases). V dropped 0 bases and J dropped 4 bases, with 12 bases sitting between them. The germline CDR1 and CDR2 sequences are MNHEY and SVGAGI. This CDR3 spans 15 amino acids. The DNA for the CDR3 is TGTGCCAGCAGTTACTCTATGAGGGGCGGCACTGAAGCTTTCTTT. It yields the protein CASSYSMRGGTEAFF.

The chain links TRBV29-1 to TRBJ1-1, with a tentative D call TRBD1 (6 bases). CDR3 length equals 13 residues. Germline loops: CDR1 SQVTM, CDR2 ANQGSEA. Trimming took 3 bases from V and 5 from J, leaving 13 bases between them. The CDR3 bases are TGCAGCGTTGATACAGGGTTTGGAACTGAAGCTTTCTTT. Translated, it gives CSVDTGFGTEAFF.

The chain links TRBV7-3 to TRBJ2-1; TRBD2 might be the D (7 bases). The CDR3 is 15 amino acids. Germline CDR1 and CDR2: SGHTA and FQGTGA. Trimming stripped 5 bases from V and 8 bases from J, with 19 bases between. The CDR3 loop reads CASSREPRGGYEQFF. CDR3 DNA: TGTGCCAGCAGCCGGGAGCCAAGGGGGGGTTATGAGCAGTTCTTC. The whole variable domain, remainder taken from reference TRBV7-3 and TRBJ2-1, is GAGVSQTPSNKVTEKGKYVELRCDPISGHTALYWYRQSLGQGPEFLIYFQGTGAADDSGLPNDRFFAVRPEGSVSTLKIQRTERGDSAVYLCASSREPRGGYEQFFGPGTRLTVL.

The CDR3 region is CASSLETGKETQYF. The DNA of the CDR3 is TGTGCCAGCAGCTTGGAGACAGGGAAGGAGACCCAGTACTTC. The chain recombines TRBV3-1 (or the pseudogene TRBV3-2) with TRBJ2-5; 7 bases match TRBD1. Per germline, CDR1 LGHDT and CDR2 YNNKEL (reference sequence). J gave up 5 bases and V 5 bases, and 8 bases lay outside the gene matches. The CDR3 spans 14 residues.

There are a few counts of this clone. V is TRBV19 and J is TRBJ2-5, with D possibly TRBD2 on 5 matching bases. The germline CDR1 and CDR2 sequences are LNHDA and SQIVND (reference sequence). The CDR3 loop spans 13 amino acids. V shed 0 bases and J shed 6 bases, with 8 bases lying between them. Written as DNA, the CDR3 is TGTGCCAGTAGTATAGAGTGGGAGAAGACCCAGTACTTC. This gives the protein CASSIEWEKTQYF.

The chain has TRBV19 and TRBJ2-5; 8 bases fit TRBD2. This CDR3 contains 14 residues. After removal of 4 bases from V and 7 bases from J, the junction contained 8 bases not matched to a gene. Per the germline V gene, CDR1 is LNHDA and CDR2 is SQIVND (reference sequence). This CDR3 is CASSNVAGLGTQYF. The DNA for the CDR3 is TGTGCCAGTAGTAATGTAGCGGGGCTTGGGACCCAGTACTTC. Drawing the rest from reference TRBV19 and TRBJ2-5, the complete variable domain is DGGITQSPKYLFRKEGQNVTLSCEQNLNHDAMYWYRQDPGQGLRLIYYSQIVNDFQKGDIAEGYSVSREKKESFPLTVTSAQKNPTAFYLCASSNVAGLGTQYFGPGTRLLVL.

The chain carries TRBV7-2 and TRBJ1-6, with 8 bases that match TRBD1. J lost 8 bases, V lost 1 base, and 7 bases had no gene match. CDR3 length: 16 amino acids. Germline V CDR1 and CDR2: SGHTA, FQGNSA. The CDR3 coding sequence is TGTGCCAGCAGCTTAGATGGGGACAGGACGGATTCACCCCTCCACTTT. As protein: CASSLDGDRTDSPLHF.

On this clone itself: Its ends do not fully match the called genes, so a read error is possible. The chain is built from TRBV27 and TRBJ2-1; 7 positions match TRBD2. CDR3 length equals 15 residues. The germline gives CDR1 MNHEY, CDR2 SMNVEV (reference sequence). The CDR3 nucleotides are TGCGCCAGCAGTACCTCCTTAGCGGGTAGCAATGAGCAGTTCTTC. Protein: CASSTSLAGSNEQFF.

The gene calls are TRBV6-1 and TRBJ2-7, with D possibly being TRBD1 (6 bases). CDR1 MNHNS and CDR2 SASEGT come from the germline V gene. Trimming removed 5 bases from V and 5 bases from J, with 16 bases in between. The CDR3 is made up of 14 amino acids. CDR3 in DNA: TGTGCCAGCAGTACCGGGACACCCTTGCACGAGCAGTACTTC. It is translated as CASSTGTPLHEQYF.

The chain has TRBV19 and TRBJ1-2, with D maybe TRBD1 (5 bases). V dropped 3 bases and J dropped 8 bases, with 13 bases sitting between them. CDR3 size: 13 residues. Germline V gene sequence: CDR1 LNHDA, CDR2 SQIVND (reference sequence). The CDR3 here is CASSMAREAGYTF. The CDR3 DNA reads as TGTGCCAGTAGTATGGCCAGGGAAGCCGGCTACACCTTC.

V and J are TRBV5-4 and TRBJ1-1, with D unresolved. Germline V gene sequence: CDR1 SGHNT, CDR2 YYREEE (reference sequence). The V end lost 2 bases, the J end lost 4 bases, and 15 bases lay between the germline ends. The CDR3 runs 15 residues. The CDR3 loop is CASSFFNDRGTEAFF. Written as DNA, the CDR3 is TGTGCCAGCAGCTTTTTCAACGACCGGGGCACTGAAGCTTTCTTT.

In nucleotides, the CDR3 is TGTGCCAGCAGCTTAAGATGGTACGAGCAGTACTTC. Its translation is CASSLRWYEQYF. The chain employs TRBV7-2 and TRBJ2-7; D is unclear. Trimming left V 2 bases short and J 4 bases short, with 6 bases between. CDR1 and CDR2 from the germline V gene are SGHTA and FQGNSA. CDR3 length equals 12 residues.

This chain connects TRBV11-2 to TRBJ2-1; the D gene is possibly TRBD2 (7 bases). Germline CDR1 SGHAT, CDR2 FQNNGV. The CDR3 sequence is 15 residues long. Trimming shortened V by 8 bases and J by 2 bases, and 16 bases separated the two germline ends. CDR3 amino acids: CASRTGGVTYNEQFF. The CDR3 DNA reads as TGTGCCAGCCGAACGGGGGGCGTTACCTACAATGAGCAGTTCTTC.

The V and J genes are TRBV6-2 or TRBV6-3 and TRBJ1-2; possibly TRBD1 for D (6 bases). The CDR3 length is 16 residues. CDR1 MNHEY and CDR2 SVGEGT come from the germline V gene. Trimming took off 3 bases at V and 6 bases at J, with 20 bases between the two ends. The CDR3: CASSYRSGTYRDGYTF. The CDR3 coding sequence is TGTGCCAGCAGTTATCGATCCGGTACATACAGGGATGGCTACACCTTC.

The V gene is TRBV5-8, the J gene TRBJ2-3; 9 bases line up with TRBD2. The CDR3 contains 16 residues. V lost 6 bases and J lost 0; bases outside the gene matches: 8. Germline assignment: CDR1 SGHTS and CDR2 YDEGEE. CDR3 sequence (DNA): TGTGCCAGCAAAATGCGCCTAGCGGGGAGCACAGATACGCAGTATTTT. Translated, it gives CASKMRLAGSTDTQYF.

This rearrangement joins TRBV6-6 to TRBJ1-2; tentatively, D is TRBD1 (6 bases). This CDR3 is 13 amino acids long. Germline CDR1 is MNHNY and CDR2 is SVGAGI (reference sequence). V was cut by 4 bases and J by 4 bases, with 10 bases left in between. CDR3 in amino acids: CASSSGQSYGYTF. Written as DNA, the CDR3 is TGTGCCAGCAGTTCTGGACAGAGCTATGGCTACACCTTC.

This chain uses TRBV6-5 with TRBJ2-5; the match to TRBD2 covers 14 bases. CDR1 and CDR2 from the germline V gene are MNHEY and SVGAGI. The CDR3 length is 16 residues. The V gene end was trimmed by 2 bases and the J gene end by 2 bases; junction bases not matched to a gene: 1. The CDR3 nucleotides read TGTGCCAGCAGTTACGGGACTAGCGGGGGACAAGAGACCCAGTACTTC. Encoded protein: CASSYGTSGGQETQYF.

The chain has TRBV27 and TRBJ2-7; 8 bases are shared with TRBD2. V dropped 5 bases and J dropped 5; count of bases not matched to a gene: 11. This CDR3 is built from 15 residues. The germline V gene has CDR1 MNHEY and CDR2 SMNVEV (reference sequence). CDR3 bases: TGTGCCAGCAGTCCGGGGACGTTTAGCGGGAACGAGCAGTACTTC. Its translation: CASSPGTFSGNEQYF.

The CDR3 sequence: CASSLSSGARETQYF. For the CDR3, the DNA is TGTGCCAGCAGTTTAAGCAGCGGGGCCCGGGAGACCCAGTACTTC. The chain joins TRBV27 to TRBJ2-5; 7 bases align to TRBD2. The CDR3 sequence is 15 residues long. CDR1 and CDR2 from the germline V gene are MNHEY and SMNVEV (reference sequence). V gave up 2 bases and J gave up 5 bases; unmatched junction bases: 8.

The chain joins TRBV7-9 to TRBJ1-6; D not resolved. V lost 2 bases, J lost 8 bases, and 7 bases lay in between. The germline CDR1 and CDR2 sequences are SEHNR and FQNEAQ (reference sequence). The CDR3 sequence is 13 residues long. The CDR3 is CASSLTTDSPLHF. In DNA, the CDR3 is TGTGCCAGCAGCTTAACCACAGATTCACCCCTCCACTTT.

The chain carries TRBV28 and TRBJ1-5; D is ambiguous. Germline CDR1 is MDHEN and CDR2 is SYDVKM. V was pared by 5 bases and J by 1 base, with 12 bases between. The CDR3 extends over 15 amino acids. CDR3 amino acids: CASSPNDGSNQPQHF. The CDR3 region has the DNA TGTGCCAGCAGTCCCAACGACGGAAGCAATCAGCCCCAGCATTTT.

This clone was picked up a small number of times. This sequence joins TRBV29-1 and TRBJ1-2; 8 bases match TRBD1. V was pared by 5 bases and J by 5 bases, with 4 bases of the junction left unmatched. Germline values: CDR1 SQVTM, CDR2 ANQGSEA. This CDR3 region has 12 residues. This CDR3 reads CSVQGAGYGYTF. In DNA form, the CDR3 reads TGCAGCGTTCAGGGGGCGGGGTATGGCTACACCTTC.

This chain links TRBV18 with TRBJ1-2; no clear D gene. Germline V gene sequence: CDR1 KGHSH, CDR2 LQKENI. Trimming took off 6 bases at V and 4 bases at J, with 15 bases between the two ends. The length of the CDR3 is 14 residues. CDR3 sequence: CASSLPLAGYGYTF. Here the CDR3 DNA reads TGTGCCAGCTCCCTCCCCCTCGCCGGCTATGGCTACACCTTC.

This sequence joins TRBV27 and TRBJ1-5; no firm D call. The CDR3 extends over 16 amino acids. Trimming took off 4 bases at V and 1 base at J, with 14 bases between the two ends. Germline assignment: CDR1 MNHEY and CDR2 SMNVEV (reference sequence). The CDR3 is CASSSLGGLSNQPQHF. CDR3 DNA sequence: TGTGCCAGCAGTTCCCTTGGAGGCTTGAGCAATCAGCCCCAGCATTTT.